What follows describes a single TCR beta chain. The antigen is unknown. The data are from a study of cytomegalovirus exposure and HLA in healthy donors. Losses at the gene ends were 7 bases for V and 1 base for J; bases not matched to a gene: 9. CDR3 size: 16 residues. Germline CDR1 reads SNHLY; CDR2 reads FYNNEI. PCR amplification relied on 60 Vbeta primers (plus 13 Jbeta primers). Some clones are missing from TCRdb's copy, which holds only in-frame ones; the method was immunoSEQ multiplex PCR. The table has some 150,000 clones, over 70% seen once. While unrecorded immune exposures were likely, the donors were nominally healthy when sampled. Study-wide findings and caveats: TCR beta V- and J-gene trimming was later associated with a missense DCLRE1C variant. Data from an earlier analysis indicated that most TCR beta V segments were productive either about 87% or about 30% of the time. In vitro data verified three CMV-associated chains as specific for CMV antigens.

The chain employs TRBV2 and TRBJ2-3; 9 bases line up with TRBD2. The origin of this receptor is a man between 18 and 29 years old in good health and CMV-seropositive. Specimen: PBMCs. The CDR3 protein is CASTLRLADRTDTQYF. The CDR3 DNA is TGTGCCAGCACCCTTCGACTAGCGGATCGCACAGATACGCAGTATTTT.